The clone carrying this T cell receptor (beta chain) was detected a few times. The data were taken from a study of spatial heterogeneity in lung cancer. Study overall: Alpha-chain detections were consistently fewer than beta-chain detections among the sequences.

TCRdb used MiXCR to reprocess the 5' RACE reads, holding one entry per CDR3 protein. Found here are some 85,000 distinct CDR3 sequences, more than 15% of them singletons; the top ten hold roughly 6.2%. V was clipped by 11 bases and J by 7 bases; unmatched bases: 13. This CDR3 has 15 residues. This sample's time point: sample taken at primary tumor resection. Whole RNA, isolated from tumor, nontumor lung or frozen PBMC, was sequenced without prior sorting. Sequencing was performed on PBMCs, taken at surgery. The chain has TRBV12-3 or TRBV12-4 and TRBJ2-2; 10 nucleotides line up with TRBD2. The sequence was obtained from a male donor with early-stage non-small cell lung cancer. The DNA of the CDR3 is TGTGCCTCCCTGGGGGGTAGCGGGAGGTTCGGGGAGCTGTTTTTT. As protein: CASLGGSGRFGELFF.